Listed below are T cell receptor beta chains from one sample, sequenced in a study of T cell changes during pregnancy in multiple sclerosis. Sequencing was performed with immunoSEQ multiplex PCR; in TCRdb, only in-frame clones are kept and a portion is missing. The table lists 95,000 to 100,000 clones, around 90% of them singletons, with 3% to 3.5% in the top ten. The specimen was peripheral blood, collected in the second trimester of pregnancy. The receptors originated from a female donor with multiple sclerosis, enrolled in a pregnancy study. The CDR3 runs from the conserved cysteine through the conserved F or W. The D gene is left open where the match is weak. Rows may omit the clone size; those that give it use once, few, many or a size class.

once,NA,TRBV7-9,TRBJ2-3,TGTGCCAGCAAAAGAGTTAGCACAGATACGCAGTATTTT,CASKRVSTDTQYF
NA,NA,TRBV19,TRBJ1-3,TGTGCCAGTAGGTTGGCAGGACTCTCTGGAAACACCATATATTTT,CASRLAGLSGNTIYF
NA,NA,TRBV29-1,TRBJ2-7,TGCAGCGTTGTTGGGGAGACCGCCTACGAGCAGTACTTC,CSVVGETAYEQYF
NA,NA,TRBV7-3,TRBJ2-2,TGTGCCAGCAGCACATACACCGGGGAGCTGTTTTTT,CASSTYTGELFF
NA,NA,TRBV28,TRBJ1-4,TGTGCCACCACCCTCGCAGGGAGGTCGACTAATGAAAAACTGTTTTTT,CATTLAGRSTNEKLFF
NA,TRBD1,TRBV5-4,TRBJ2-1,TGTGCCAGCAGTCTACAAAGGGGGCGATCCTACAATGAGCAGTTCTTC,CASSLQRGRSYNEQFF
NA,NA,TRBV27,TRBJ2-7,TGTGCCAGCTCGCTTGGAGCCTTATACGAGCAGTACTTC,CASSLGALYEQYF
NA,NA,TRBV13,TRBJ2-1,TGTGCCAGCAGCTGGGGAGAGGGTCGGAATGAGCAGTTCTTC,CASSWGEGRNEQFF
NA,NA,TRBV6-5,TRBJ2-7,TGTGCCAGCAGTTACTCATGGGGCATTTACGAGCAGTACTTC,CASSYSWGIYEQYF
NA,TRBD1,TRBV5-4,TRBJ2-7,TGTGCCAGCAGCTGGGACAGGGGAGCCTACGAGCAGTACTTC,CASSWDRGAYEQYF
NA,TRBD1,TRBV5-4,TRBJ2-7,TGTGCCAGCAGCCTAGGAACGACAGGGGAATACGAGCAGTACTTC,CASSLGTTGEYEQYF
NA,NA,TRBV9,TRBJ2-2,TGTGCCAGCAGCGTAGACCCGGGAAGAACCGGGGAGCTGTTTTTT,CASSVDPGRTGELFF
NA,TRBD2,TRBV6-5,TRBJ2-5,TGTGCCAGCAGAACTGGGACTAGCGAGGAGACCCAGTACTTC,CASRTGTSEETQYF
NA,TRBD2,TRBV11-2,TRBJ2-3,TGTGCCAGCAGCTTAGTTTCCGGTTCAGCGGGAGGACGCACAGATACGCAGTATTTT,CASSLVSGSAGGRTDTQYF
NA,TRBD1,TRBV6-5,TRBJ2-7,TGTGCCAGCAGTTCCGCGGGACAGGGACTCTACGAGCAGTACTTC,CASSSAGQGLYEQYF
NA,TRBD1,TRBV27,TRBJ1-5,TGTGCCAGCAGCAGGACAGGGGGGAATCAGCCCCAGCATTTT,CASSRTGGNQPQHF
NA,NA,TRBV2,TRBJ1-4,TGTGCCAGCAGTGTACAGATTAATGAAAAACTGTTTTTT,CASSVQINEKLFF
once,NA,TRBV4-3,TRBJ1-1,TGCGCCAGCAGCCTTATGGGGGGAGAAGCTTTCTTT,CASSLMGGEAFF
NA,TRBD1,TRBV18,TRBJ2-1,TGTGCCAGCTCACCACGACAGGGGGGGCAGTTCTTC,CASSPRQGGQFF
NA,NA,TRBV7-3,TRBJ2-6,TGTGCCAGCAGCTTAGGCACCCCAACTGGGGCCAACGTCCTGACTTTC,CASSLGTPTGANVLTF
NA,NA,TRBV6-5,TRBJ2-1,TGTGCCAGCGGTACCGCAGGGGTCTCCTACAATGAGCAGTTCTTC,CASGTAGVSYNEQFF
NA,NA,TRBV13,TRBJ1-1,TGTGCCAGCAGCTTAGGGGATGGGCCTGAAGCTTTCTTT,CASSLGDGPEAFF
once,NA,TRBV6-4,TRBJ2-1,TGTGCCACAGATGGGGCGGACGCCTACAATGAGCAGTTCTTC,CATDGADAYNEQFF
NA,NA,TRBV15,TRBJ2-2,TGTGCCACCAGCGCGGGCCTGAACACCGGGGAGCTGTTTTTT,CATSAGLNTGELFF
NA,TRBD2,TRBV13,TRBJ2-2,TGTGCCAGCAGCTTGGGTGGGAGGGCCGCGAACACCGGGGAGCTGTTTTTT,CASSLGGRAANTGELFF
NA,NA,TRBV5-1,TRBJ1-5,TGCGCCAGCAGCTTGGGGGCAGGCATAAATCAGCCCCAGCATTTT,CASSLGAGINQPQHF
NA,TRBD1,TRBV6-1,TRBJ1-2,TGTGCCAGCAGTGAAGGTTCCCGGGGACAGCCGAATGGCTACACCTTC,CASSEGSRGQPNGYTF
once,NA,TRBV20-1,TRBJ2-7,TGCAGTTCTTCGCGGAACTACGAGCAGTACTTC,CSSSRNYEQYF
NA,NA,TRBV7-8,TRBJ2-3,TGTGCCAGCAGCGCCCGACAGCGTGTTAGCACAGATACGCAGTATTTT,CASSARQRVSTDTQYF
NA,NA,TRBV7-8,TRBJ2-7,TGTGCCAGCAGCTTAGTGCCAGGGGAAGGGTCCTACGAGCAGTACTTC,CASSLVPGEGSYEQYF
NA,NA,TRBV19,TRBJ1-1,TGTGCCAGTAGTTCGGAGGGGGGGACCACTGAAGCTTTCTTT,CASSSEGGTTEAFF
NA,TRBD2,TRBV5-1,TRBJ2-2,TGCGCCAGCAGCTTGTCGGCTAGCGGGAGGACCGGGGAGCTGTTTTTT,CASSLSASGRTGELFF
NA,NA,TRBV7-9,TRBJ2-2,TGTGCCAGCAGCTTAGTCGGGGTCGGCAGGAAGAACACCGGGGAGCTGTTTTTT,CASSLVGVGRKNTGELFF
few,TRBD1,TRBV14,TRBJ1-2,TGTGCCAGCCAGCCACAGGGGGGGCCCTTCGGCTACACCTTC,CASQPQGGPFGYTF
NA,NA,TRBV2,TRBJ2-3,TGTGCCAGCAGCAGCCGGGGTACGATGACAGATACGCAGTATTTT,CASSSRGTMTDTQYF
NA,TRBD1,TRBV27,TRBJ2-7,TGTGCCAGCAACAGGGGTCTTAATTTCGACGAGCAGTACTTC,CASNRGLNFDEQYF
NA,NA,TRBV11-3,TRBJ1-1,TGTGCCAGCAGCTCTCTGGCTGGTGAAGCTTTCTTT,CASSSLAGEAFF
NA,NA,TRBV9,TRBJ1-2,TGTGCCAGCAGCGCTCCCCTAGGGACACGACCTGGTCATGGCTACACCTTC,CASSAPLGTRPGHGYTF
NA,NA,TRBV29-1,TRBJ1-1,TGCAGCGCCCAGACATTTTCTTACACTGAAGCTTTCTTT,CSAQTFSYTEAFF
once,NA,TRBV7-8,TRBJ2-2,TGTGCCAGCAGCCCTTATTTCTTGACTTCTGCGAACACCGGGGAGCTGTTTTTT,CASSPYFLTSANTGELFF
NA,TRBD2,TRBV19,TRBJ2-7,TGTGCCAGTAGTGTGACTAGCGGATCCTACGAGCAGTACTTC,CASSVTSGSYEQYF
NA,NA,TRBV30,TRBJ2-1,TGTGCCTGGACATCAGGGTTAAATGAGCAGTTCTTC,CAWTSGLNEQFF
NA,TRBD2,TRBV5-6,TRBJ2-1,TGTGCCAGCAGCTTTGCAGCGGGGACCTACAATGAGCAGTTCTTC,CASSFAAGTYNEQFF
NA,NA,TRBV7-2,TRBJ2-7,TGTGCCAGCAGCTCAGGGGTTGGTGAGTACTTC,CASSSGVGEYF
once,NA,TRBV28,TRBJ1-4,TGTGCCAGCAGTTTATGGACGACAGGCCTTGTCGAAAAACTGTTTTTT,CASSLWTTGLVEKLFF
NA,TRBD1,TRBV5-1,TRBJ2-7,TGCGCCAGCAAGCGGGACAGGGGGCCCTACGAGCAGTACTTC,CASKRDRGPYEQYF
NA,TRBD1,TRBV27,TRBJ2-7,TGTGCCAGCGGCACCGGGACAGTCCCCTACGAGCAGTACTTC,CASGTGTVPYEQYF
NA,TRBD1,TRBV5-6,TRBJ2-1,TGTGCCAGCAAGGGGACAGGGGGCTACAATGAGCAGTTCTTC,CASKGTGGYNEQFF
NA,NA,TRBV9,TRBJ1-1,TGTGCCAGCAGCGTACTACAGGGAGGGTCTGAAGCTTTCTTT,CASSVLQGGSEAFF
NA,TRBD1,TRBV5-1,TRBJ1-1,TGCGCCAGCAGCTTGTTCTTACAGGGGTCCATGAACACTGAAGCTTTCTTT,CASSLFLQGSMNTEAFF
NA,NA,TRBV7-9,TRBJ1-3,TGTGCCAGCAGCTCTTTAAGAAACACCATATATTTT,CASSSLRNTIYF
NA,TRBD1,TRBV5-4,TRBJ2-7,TGTGCCAGCAGCGCGCCCACAGGGGTCTCCTACGAGCAGTACTTC,CASSAPTGVSYEQYF
NA,TRBD2,TRBV5-1,TRBJ2-1,TGCGCCAGCAGCTCACCGACTAGCGGGAGCTCCTACAATGAGCAGTTCTTC,CASSSPTSGSSYNEQFF